This TCR beta chain stems from a study of T cells in Graves' hyperthyroidism and ophthalmopathy. Study-wide points: Blood also showed most of the thyroid clonotypes that were expanded above 0.001. With a median lead of approximately 6 months before onset, the model predicted ophthalmopathy.

Amplified TCR beta CDR3 regions came from RNA transcripts. An initial round of RT-PCR targeting the TCR CDR3 relied on the HTBI primer set. TCRdb recomputed calls from the multiplex PCR reads with MiXCR, one row per CDR3 protein. This table holds roughly 500,000 distinct CDR3 sequences, about 16% found once. At least ten counts were recorded for this clonotype. Its matching antigen is unknown. The CDR3 runs 15 residues. Looked up from germline, CDR1 is LGHNA and CDR2 is YSLEER. The V and J ends lost 4 bases and 6 bases, in that order; junction bases with no gene match: 6. Uncontrolled infection, other autoimmune disease, pregnancy or lactation excluded patients.

Sequencing input: blood. This receptor was taken from a woman aged 25 to 39 with Graves' ophthalmopathy. This rearrangement joins TRBV4-3 to TRBJ1-4; 9 bases fit TRBD1. The CDR3 DNA is TGCGCCAGCAGCCGGACTCGGGACAGGGATGAAAAACTGTTTTTT. Residues: CASSRTRDRDEKLFF.